One and the same sample provided the 14 T cell receptor beta chains below, sequenced in a study of T cell responses to AZD1222 COVID-19 vaccine. The table came from immunoSEQ multiplex PCR; TCRdb's copy has only in-frame clones and leaves some out. The sample has 150,000 to 200,000 clones, roughly 88% seen once; the top ten hold approximately 7.7%. The sample was peripheral blood, taken on day 0 of AZD1222 vaccination. The receptors were gathered from an adult in good health.

The chain has TRBV28 and TRBJ1-5; no firm D call. Germline CDR1 and CDR2: MDHEN and SYDVKM. Trimming left V 5 bases short and J 4 bases short, with 18 bases between. The CDR3 extends over 16 amino acids. The DNA for the CDR3 is TGTGCCAGCAGTACGTTATTCCTAGCGGGAAATCAGCCCCAGCATTTT. Residues: CASSTLFLAGNQPQHF.

This chain connects TRBV9 to TRBJ2-7, with D tentatively TRBD1 (6 bases). The CDR3 sequence is 13 residues long. Germline V gene sequence: CDR1 SGDLS, CDR2 YYNGEE. Trimming shortened V by 2 bases and J by 5 bases, and 11 bases separated the two germline ends. CDR3 amino acids: CASSVWDTNEQYF. In DNA form, the CDR3 reads TGTGCCAGCAGCGTCTGGGACACTAACGAGCAGTACTTC. Full variable domain (rest looked up from reference TRBV9 and TRBJ2-7): DSGVTQTPKHLITATGQRVTLRCSPRSGDLSVYWYQQSLDQGLQFLIQYYNGEERAKGNILERFSAQQFPDLHSELNLSSLELGDSALYFCASSVWDTNEQYFGPGTRLTVT.

The chain combines TRBV25-1 with TRBJ2-6; 11 bases fit TRBD1. The J segment lost 4 bases and the V segment lost 2 bases, leaving 7 bases of the junction unmatched. The CDR3 consists of 18 residues. Per germline, CDR1 MGHDK and CDR2 SYGVNS. CDR3 sequence reads: CASSEPGQGAEGANVLTF. The CDR3 DNA is TGTGCCAGCAGTGAACCCGGACAGGGGGCGGAAGGGGCCAACGTCCTGACTTTC. Based on the CDR3 plus reference TRBV25-1 and TRBJ2-6, the full variable domain is EADIYQTPRYLVIGTGKKITLECSQTMGHDKMYWYQQDPGMELHLIHYSYGVNSTEKGDLSSESTVSRIRTEHFPLTLESARPSHTSQYLCASSEPGQGAEGANVLTFGAGSRLTVL.

This chain joins TRBV4-1 and TRBJ2-5; D is unclear. Trimming removed 1 base at V and 5 bases at J, with 20 bases between. Germline V gene data show CDR1 as MGHRA and CDR2 as YSYEKL. CDR3 size: 17 residues. CDR3 residues: CASSQAGLEVDGETQYF. DNA of the CDR3: TGCGCCAGCAGCCAAGCGGGTTTAGAGGTGGATGGGGAGACCCAGTACTTC.

Concerning this clone itself: The junction does not match germline at one end; this may be a read error. The rearrangement links TRBV29-1 to TRBJ1-1; D is ambiguous. The CDR3 is made up of 11 amino acids. Looked up from germline, CDR1 is SQVTM and CDR2 is ANQGSEA. The CDR3 here is CSVVEATGAFF. CDR3 nucleotides: TGCAGCGTTGTAGAAGCGACTGGAGCTTTCTTT.

This clone was seen a single time. This chain connects TRBV28 to TRBJ2-7; 9 bases map to TRBD1. J lost 5 bases, V lost 5 bases, and 1 base had no gene match. Germline V gene lookup returns CDR1 MDHEN and CDR2 SYDVKM. This CDR3 contains 12 residues. Written as DNA, the CDR3 is TGTGCCAGCAGTAGACAGGGGGACGAGCAGTACTTC. The encoded protein is CASSRQGDEQYF.

V is TRBV28 and J is TRBJ1-6; D gene uncertain. Germline loops: CDR1 MDHEN, CDR2 SYDVKM. V was cut by 2 bases and J by 10 bases, with 12 bases left in between. This CDR3 contains 14 residues. The CDR3 region is CASSLRVAGSPLHF. CDR3 bases: TGTGCCAGCAGTTTAAGGGTTGCTGGATCACCCCTCCACTTT.

V is TRBV24-1 and J is TRBJ2-7, with 7 bases identical to TRBD1. The germline V gene has CDR1 KGHDR and CDR2 SFDVKD. V lost 4 bases to trimming and J lost 2 bases; unmatched junction nucleotides: 13. This CDR3 is built from 17 residues. The CDR3 sequence: CATSDNLDRECAYEQYF. In nucleotides, the CDR3 is TGTGCCACCAGTGACAACCTAGACAGGGAATGCGCCTACGAGCAGTACTTC.

The rearrangement links TRBV10-1 to TRBJ2-2; 15 nucleotides match TRBD2. Looked up from germline, CDR1 is WNHNN and CDR2 is SYGVQD (reference sequence). V shed 5 bases and J 2 bases; nucleotides not matched to a gene: 9. The CDR3 spans 19 residues. In DNA form, the CDR3 reads TGCGCCAGCAGTCCCTGGGGACTAGCGGGGGGTTCTAACACCGGGGAGCTGTTTTTT. Translation gives CASSPWGLAGGSNTGELFF.

V and J are TRBV7-2 and TRBJ2-5, with 10 bases lining up with TRBD1. This CDR3 has 15 residues. Trimming removed 5 bases from V and 4 bases from J; junction bases left unmatched: 7. Germline assignment: CDR1 SGHTA and CDR2 FQGNSA. The CDR3 coding sequence is TGTGCCAGCAGCGGGACAGGGGAGGAGGGAGAGACCCAGTACTTC. This translates into CASSGTGEEGETQYF. Filled out from reference TRBV7-2 and TRBJ2-5, the complete variable domain reads GAGVSQSPSNKVTEKGKDVELRCDPISGHTALYWYRQSLGQGLEFLIYFQGNSAPDKSGLPSDRFSAERTGGSVSTLTIQRTQQEDSAVYLCASSGTGEEGETQYFGPGTRLLVL.

The V gene is TRBV7-9, the J gene TRBJ2-1; a possible D gene is TRBD1 (6 bases). This CDR3 has 14 amino acids. Germline lookup yields CDR1 SEHNR and CDR2 FQNEAQ (reference sequence). V lost 3 bases to trimming and J lost 9 bases, with 15 bases between them. This CDR3 is CASSFIQGDIEQFF. The CDR3 DNA reads as TGTGCCAGCAGCTTTATACAGGGTGACATTGAGCAGTTCTTC.

The chain links TRBV14 to TRBJ1-6; no clear D gene. The CDR3 contains 14 residues. V dropped 0 bases and J dropped 11 bases, with 11 bases sitting between them. CDR1 and CDR2 (germline): SGHDN, FVKESK. For the CDR3, the DNA is TGTGCCAGCAGCCAAGACCTGAGGGTCCCACCCCTCCACTTT. This sequence encodes CASSQDLRVPPLHF.

J is TRBJ1-4 and V is TRBV7-9; D gene ambiguous. This CDR3 region has 11 residues. CDR1 and CDR2 from the germline V gene are SEHNR and FQNEAQ (reference sequence). Deletions cut 7 bases from V and 4 bases from J, with 4 bases between. CDR3 coding DNA: TGTGCCAGCACCTTTAATGAAAAACTGTTTTTT. Amino acid sequence: CASTFNEKLFF.

The chain employs TRBV7-2 and TRBJ2-1; D may correspond to TRBD1 or TRBD2 (5 bases each). V lost 2 bases and J lost 7, with 12 bases in between. The V gene's germline CDR1 is SGHTA and CDR2 FQGNSA. There are 14 residues in the CDR3. In DNA form, the CDR3 reads TGTGCCAGCAGCTTATGGCCGGGGCAGAATGAGCAGTTCTTC. Translating it yields CASSLWPGQNEQFF.